This is a list of T cell receptor beta chains from one sample in a study of early T cells in non-severe SARS-CoV-2 infection. TCRdb re-called the 5' RACE reads with MiXCR, one entry per CDR3 protein. The sample yields about 71,000 distinct CDR3 sequences, approximately 13% seen once. Sequenced material: whole blood, taken at baseline. All receptors come from an adult who was a healthcare worker with PCR-confirmed SARS-CoV-2 infection or an uninfected control (not recorded which). Each CDR3 is given with its conserved first and last residue. The D gene is left open where the match is weak. Only part of the rows carry a size: once, few, many, or a class if the clone is expanded.

d_call: TRBD1
clone_size: NA
cdr3_length: 15
v_call: TRBV24-1
j_call: TRBJ2-3
cdr3_aa: CATSDRGTVTDTQYF
cdr3_nt: TGTGCCACCAGTGATCGAGGGACAGTCACAGATACGCAGTATTTT

d_call: NA
clone_size: few
cdr3_length: 13
v_call: TRBV7-9
j_call: TRBJ2-2
cdr3_aa: CASSSPGRRELFF
cdr3_nt: TGTGCCAGCAGCTCCCCCGGTCGCAGGGAGCTGTTTTTT

d_call: NA
clone_size: NA
cdr3_length: 12
v_call: TRBV6-2/TRBV6-3
j_call: TRBJ1-2
cdr3_aa: CASSSGAYGYTF
cdr3_nt: TGTGCCAGCAGTTCAGGGGCCTATGGCTACACCTTC

d_call: NA
clone_size: many
cdr3_length: 17
v_call: TRBV7-2
j_call: TRBJ2-6
cdr3_aa: CASSLGASSSGANVLTF
cdr3_nt: TGTGCCAGCAGCTTAGGGGCCAGCTCCTCTGGGGCCAACGTCCTGACTTTC

d_call: NA
clone_size: NA
cdr3_length: 12
v_call: TRBV27
j_call: TRBJ1-3
cdr3_aa: CATRADGNTIYF
cdr3_nt: TGTGCCACCAGGGCGGATGGAAACACCATATATTTT

d_call: NA
clone_size: few
cdr3_length: 14
v_call: TRBV3-1
j_call: TRBJ2-5
cdr3_aa: CASSGRRGQETQYF
cdr3_nt: TGTGCCAGCAGCGGTAGGAGGGGGCAGGAGACCCAGTACTTC

d_call: TRBD1
clone_size: NA
cdr3_length: 14
v_call: TRBV27
j_call: TRBJ1-6
cdr3_aa: CASRTDRGNSPLHF
cdr3_nt: TGTGCCAGCAGAACTGACAGGGGTAATTCACCCCTCCACTTT

d_call: NA
clone_size: many
cdr3_length: 14
v_call: TRBV7-6
j_call: TRBJ1-2
cdr3_aa: CASSFNEGNYGYTF
cdr3_nt: TGTGCCAGCAGCTTTAACGAAGGGAACTATGGCTACACCTTC

d_call: TRBD1
clone_size: once
cdr3_length: 15
v_call: TRBV7-9
j_call: TRBJ2-2
cdr3_aa: CASSLRGGTTGELFF
cdr3_nt: TGTGCCAGCAGCTTACGAGGGGGCACCACCGGGGAGCTGTTTTTT

d_call: TRBD1
clone_size: NA
cdr3_length: 13
v_call: TRBV28
j_call: TRBJ1-6
cdr3_aa: CASKGQGNSPLHF
cdr3_nt: TGTGCCAGCAAAGGACAGGGCAATTCACCCCTCCACTTT

d_call: NA
clone_size: NA
cdr3_length: 15
v_call: TRBV5-4
j_call: TRBJ1-1
cdr3_aa: CASSRDRTLNTEAFF
cdr3_nt: TGTGCCAGCAGCCGTGACAGGACCCTGAACACTGAAGCTTTCTTT

d_call: NA
clone_size: few
cdr3_length: 12
v_call: TRBV28
j_call: TRBJ2-3
cdr3_aa: CASTVGTDTQYF
cdr3_nt: TGTGCCAGCACGGTGGGCACAGATACGCAGTATTTT

d_call: TRBD1
clone_size: few
cdr3_length: 14
v_call: TRBV6-6
j_call: TRBJ1-2
cdr3_aa: CASTLTGSNYGYTF
cdr3_nt: TGTGCCAGCACTTTGACAGGGTCTAACTATGGCTACACCTTC

d_call: TRBD1
clone_size: many
cdr3_length: 17
v_call: TRBV6-1
j_call: TRBJ1-4
cdr3_aa: CASSDIRGQGIGEKLFF
cdr3_nt: TGTGCCAGCAGTGACATACGGGGACAGGGGATAGGTGAAAAACTGTTTTTT

d_call: NA
clone_size: few
cdr3_length: 13
v_call: TRBV6-2/TRBV6-3
j_call: TRBJ2-7
cdr3_aa: CASSYSSSYEQYF
cdr3_nt: TGTGCCAGCAGTTACTCGTCGAGCTACGAGCAGTACTTC

d_call: NA
clone_size: few
cdr3_length: 14
v_call: TRBV6-2/TRBV6-3
j_call: TRBJ2-3
cdr3_aa: CASRVVPSTDTQYF
cdr3_nt: TGTGCCAGCAGAGTCGTTCCTAGCACAGATACGCAGTATTTT

d_call: TRBD1
clone_size: NA
cdr3_length: 13
v_call: TRBV10-2
j_call: TRBJ1-5
cdr3_aa: CASLGAGGEPQHF
cdr3_nt: TGCGCCAGCCTTGGAGCAGGGGGGGAGCCCCAGCATTTT

d_call: NA
clone_size: few
cdr3_length: 13
v_call: TRBV20-1
j_call: TRBJ2-1
cdr3_aa: CSCVTGTYNEQFF
cdr3_nt: TGCAGTTGTGTGACAGGAACCTACAATGAGCAGTTCTTC

d_call: NA
clone_size: few
cdr3_length: 14
v_call: TRBV7-9
j_call: TRBJ1-1
cdr3_aa: CASSLEGQPTEAFF
cdr3_nt: TGTGCCAGCAGCTTAGAGGGCCAACCAACTGAAGCTTTCTTT

d_call: TRBD1
clone_size: many
cdr3_length: 15
v_call: TRBV24-1
j_call: TRBJ2-1
cdr3_aa: CANNARDSSYNEQFF
cdr3_nt: TGTGCCAACAACGCACGGGACAGCTCCTACAATGAGCAGTTCTTC

d_call: NA
clone_size: few
cdr3_length: 14
v_call: TRBV18
j_call: TRBJ2-2
cdr3_aa: CASSPPSVTGELFF
cdr3_nt: TGTGCCAGCTCACCACCCAGCGTGACCGGGGAGCTGTTTTTT

d_call: NA
clone_size: NA
cdr3_length: 12
v_call: TRBV11-2
j_call: TRBJ2-1
cdr3_aa: CASSTRGNEQFF
cdr3_nt: TGTGCCAGCAGCACCAGGGGTAATGAGCAGTTCTTC

d_call: TRBD2
clone_size: few
cdr3_length: 14
v_call: TRBV4-2
j_call: TRBJ2-3
cdr3_aa: CASSLSGDTDTQYF
cdr3_nt: TGTGCCAGCAGCCTTAGCGGGGACACAGATACGCAGTATTTT

d_call: TRBD1
clone_size: NA
cdr3_length: 13
v_call: TRBV11-2
j_call: TRBJ1-1
cdr3_aa: CASRHRQGIGAFF
cdr3_nt: TGTGCCAGCAGGCATCGACAGGGTATCGGGGCGTTTTTT

d_call: TRBD1
clone_size: few
cdr3_length: 16
v_call: TRBV5-4
j_call: TRBJ2-1
cdr3_aa: CASSLGDRLYYNEQFF
cdr3_nt: TGTGCCAGCAGCTTGGGGGACAGACTTTACTACAATGAGCAGTTCTTC

d_call: NA
clone_size: NA
cdr3_length: 13
v_call: TRBV11-2
j_call: TRBJ2-1
cdr3_aa: CASSRPVSDEQFF
cdr3_nt: TGTGCCAGCAGCCGCCCCGTTAGCGATGAGCAGTTCTTC

d_call: TRBD1
clone_size: NA
cdr3_length: 16
v_call: TRBV5-1
j_call: TRBJ2-2
cdr3_aa: CASSPMTGVFSGELFF
cdr3_nt: TGCGCCAGCAGCCCTATGACAGGGGTATTCTCCGGGGAGCTGTTTTTT

d_call: TRBD1
clone_size: few
cdr3_length: 18
v_call: TRBV19
j_call: TRBJ1-5
cdr3_aa: CASSRPDRGRYSNQPQHF
cdr3_nt: TGTGCCAGTAGTAGGCCGGACAGGGGGAGATATAGCAATCAGCCCCAGCATTTT

d_call: TRBD1
clone_size: NA
cdr3_length: 15
v_call: TRBV2
j_call: TRBJ2-2
cdr3_aa: CASSEVTGGTGELFF
cdr3_nt: TGTGCCAGCAGTGAAGTGACAGGGGGGACCGGGGAGCTGTTTTTT

d_call: NA
clone_size: few
cdr3_length: 18
v_call: TRBV11-3
j_call: TRBJ2-1
cdr3_aa: CASSQNFPPRPPRNEQFF
cdr3_nt: TGTGCCAGCAGCCAAAATTTCCCTCCTAGGCCCCCGAGGAATGAGCAGTTCTTC

d_call: NA
clone_size: NA
cdr3_length: 11
v_call: TRBV3-1
j_call: TRBJ2-7
cdr3_aa: CASSQGRLQYF
cdr3_nt: TGTGCCAGCAGCCAAGGTCGGCTGCAGTACTTC

d_call: TRBD1
clone_size: many
cdr3_length: 14
v_call: TRBV20-1
j_call: TRBJ1-2
cdr3_aa: CSAHAGDRADGYTF
cdr3_nt: TGCAGTGCCCACGCCGGGGACAGGGCTGACGGCTACACCTTC

d_call: NA
clone_size: NA
cdr3_length: 14
v_call: TRBV2
j_call: TRBJ2-1
cdr3_aa: CASRAPRGIDEQFF
cdr3_nt: TGTGCCAGCCGGGCACCTCGAGGGATCGATGAGCAGTTCTTC

d_call: TRBD2
clone_size: NA
cdr3_length: 17
v_call: TRBV5-1
j_call: TRBJ2-2
cdr3_aa: CASSFNSGGAWTGELFF
cdr3_nt: TGCGCCAGCAGCTTCAACAGCGGGGGGGCGTGGACCGGGGAGCTGTTTTTT

d_call: NA
clone_size: NA
cdr3_length: 17
v_call: TRBV11-2
j_call: TRBJ2-6
cdr3_aa: CASSLQGSLSGANVLTF
cdr3_nt: TGTGCCAGCAGTCTCCAGGGGAGCCTCTCTGGGGCCAACGTCCTGACTTTC

d_call: TRBD2
clone_size: few
cdr3_length: 17
v_call: TRBV7-9
j_call: TRBJ2-1
cdr3_aa: CASSPKEGLAGYNEQFF
cdr3_nt: TGTGCCAGCAGCCCAAAAGAGGGACTAGCGGGGTACAATGAGCAGTTCTTC

d_call: NA
clone_size: many
cdr3_length: 14
v_call: TRBV11-2
j_call: TRBJ2-2
cdr3_aa: CASSFKANTGELFF
cdr3_nt: TGTGCCAGCAGCTTTAAAGCGAACACCGGGGAGCTGTTTTTT

d_call: TRBD2
clone_size: few
cdr3_length: 15
v_call: TRBV7-2
j_call: TRBJ2-4
cdr3_aa: CASSPSGGRQNIQYF
cdr3_nt: TGTGCCAGCAGTCCTAGCGGGGGGCGCCAAAACATTCAGTACTTC

d_call: TRBD1
clone_size: few
cdr3_length: 14
v_call: TRBV20-1
j_call: TRBJ1-1
cdr3_aa: CSAAGQGREGRAFF
cdr3_nt: TGCAGTGCCGCGGGACAGGGACGGGAGGGGAGAGCTTTCTTT

d_call: NA
clone_size: few
cdr3_length: 15
v_call: TRBV28
j_call: TRBJ2-2
cdr3_aa: CASSSGWVGTGELFF
cdr3_nt: TGTGCCAGCAGTTCAGGGTGGGTCGGCACCGGGGAGCTGTTTTTT

d_call: TRBD1
clone_size: many
cdr3_length: 13
v_call: TRBV6-5
j_call: TRBJ2-7
cdr3_aa: CASSYPGQAKQYF
cdr3_nt: TGTGCCAGCAGTTACCCAGGACAGGCGAAGCAGTACTTC

d_call: NA
clone_size: NA
cdr3_length: 14
v_call: TRBV3-1
j_call: TRBJ1-6
cdr3_aa: CASSQTRGNSALHF
cdr3_nt: TGTGCCAGCAGCCAAACCAGGGGTAATTCGGCCCTCCACTTT

d_call: NA
clone_size: many
cdr3_length: 14
v_call: TRBV13
j_call: TRBJ1-6
cdr3_aa: CASSYRDYNSPLHF
cdr3_nt: TGTGCCAGCAGCTACCGGGACTATAATTCACCCCTCCACTTT